The rows below give T cell receptor beta chains drawn from one sample of a study of T cells in Graves' hyperthyroidism and ophthalmopathy. TCRdb processed the multiplex PCR reads anew with MiXCR; each CDR3 protein has one entry. The data contain roughly 630,000 distinct CDR3 sequences, approximately 15% of them singletons. The sequenced sample consisted of blood. All receptors derive from a woman between 25 and 40 years old with Graves' hyperthyroidism. Each CDR3 is given with its conserved first and last residue. The D gene is left open where the match is weak. Clone size is given for some rows only: seen once, a few or many times, or a class if the clone is expanded.

J: TRBJ2-7
size: few
D: TRBD1
V: TRBV9
CDR3: CASSPRGGTGLGEQYF
DNA: TGTGCCAGCAGCCCCCGAGGGGGGACAGGGTTGGGCGAGCAGTACTTC

J: TRBJ1-2
size: many
D: NA
V: TRBV12-3/TRBV12-4
CDR3: CASSPDAFYGYTF
DNA: TGTGCCAGCAGTCCGGACGCGTTTTACGGCTACACCTTC

J: TRBJ1-6
size: many
D: NA
V: TRBV20-1
CDR3: CSAGGNSPLHF
DNA: TGCAGTGCTGGGGGGAATTCACCCCTCCACTTT

J: TRBJ2-1
size: many
D: NA
V: TRBV27
CDR3: CASAYGGPLYNEQFF
DNA: TGTGCCAGCGCCTATGGGGGGCCTTTATACAATGAGCAGTTCTTC

J: TRBJ1-4
size: many
D: NA
V: TRBV28
CDR3: CASSLRLEKLFF
DNA: TGTGCCAGCAGTTTACGTCTAGAAAAACTGTTTTTT

J: TRBJ2-6
size: NA
D: NA
V: TRBV9
CDR3: CASSVTGGGSGANVLTF
DNA: TGTGCCAGCAGCGTGACAGGAGGGGGCTCTGGGGCCAACGTCCTGACTTTC

J: TRBJ1-5
size: many
D: NA
V: TRBV30
CDR3: CAWSFGDGQPQHF
DNA: TGTGCCTGGAGTTTCGGGGACGGTCAGCCCCAGCATTTT

J: TRBJ2-3
size: NA
D: TRBD2
V: TRBV3-1
CDR3: CASSQGGASGSLRRTDTQYF
DNA: TGTGCCAGCAGCCAAGGGGGGGCTAGCGGGAGCCTCCGTCGAACAGATACGCAGTATTTT

J: TRBJ2-3
size: few
D: NA
V: TRBV7-9
CDR3: CASLRVWGSTDTQYF
DNA: TGTGCCAGCCTCAGGGTTTGGGGGAGCACAGATACGCAGTATTTT

J: TRBJ2-1
size: many
D: NA
V: TRBV28
CDR3: CASSVQFGTIEQFF
DNA: TGTGCCAGCAGTGTCCAATTCGGCACAATTGAGCAGTTCTTC

J: TRBJ2-1
size: NA
D: TRBD2
V: TRBV5-1
CDR3: CASSLDTGPSGSEQFF
DNA: TGCGCCAGCAGCTTGGATACGGGGCCTAGCGGGAGTGAGCAGTTCTTC

J: TRBJ2-7
size: NA
D: NA
V: TRBV5-4
CDR3: CASSARTAPYEQYF
DNA: TGTGCCAGCAGCGCGAGGACGGCGCCCTACGAGCAGTACTTC